This T cell receptor beta chain appears in the sequencing data of a study of blood T cell repertoires in COVID-19. The data were produced by immunoSEQ multiplex PCR, yet TCRdb's version contains in-frame clones alone and is incomplete. This sample carries 150,000 to 200,000 clones, 83% of them seen once, and the ten largest clones take approximately 2%. Sequenced input: peripheral blood. The clonotype comes from a woman over 75 with acute or convalescent COVID-19.

CDR3 in amino acids: CASGQGSGANEKLFF. CDR3 sequence (DNA): TGCGCCAGCGGACAGGGGAGTGGAGCTAATGAAAAACTGTTTTTT. The gene calls are TRBV4-1 and TRBJ1-4, with 9 bases fitting TRBD1. Germline CDR1 MGHRA, CDR2 YSYEKL. The CDR3 loop spans 15 amino acids. V lost 8 bases and J lost 3; bases outside the gene matches: 7.